Listed below are T cell receptor beta chains from one sample, sequenced in a study of blood T cell repertoires in COVID-19. Assay: immunoSEQ multiplex PCR; the TCRdb copy retains only in-frame clones and omits some. The table lists 60,000 or so clones, approximately 84% of them singletons. The sample was peripheral blood. These TCRs come from a human donor in a cohort sampled during active COVID-19. Each CDR3 is given without its conserved first and last residue.

>TRBV2|TRBJ2-2
ATGTSGWTGELF
>TRBV18|TRBJ2-1
ASSPSTSGSYNEQF
>TRBV18|TRBJ2-1
ASSRDRAVPLNEQF
>TRBV30|TRBJ2-1
ASNPTTGYNEQF
>TRBV29-1|TRBJ2-5
SARYREETQY
>TRBV10-3|TRBJ1-2
AIRPGQGTLNYGYT
>TRBV12-3/TRBV12-4|TRBJ2-1
ASRAYDEQF
>TRBV10-3|TRBJ1-2
AISEGTAPNYGYT
>TRBV7-2|TRBJ1-1
ASSAGQINTEAF
>TRBV6-5|TRBJ1-1
ASRESQDTEAF
>TRBV14|TRBJ2-1
ASSQSGLGRQF
>TRBV10-3|TRBJ2-7
AISESPGWSQRTYEQY
>TRBV5-1|TRBJ1-2
ASSPEGHIDGYGYT
>TRBV6-6|TRBJ2-1
ASSVRGGNEQF
>TRBV5-5|TRBJ1-2
ASSLDRGLNYGYT
>TRBV18|TRBJ1-4
ASSPRLGQRFNEKLF
>TRBV9|TRBJ2-7
ASTVGPGQGVYEQY
>TRBV18|TRBJ1-4
ASSTLRVSSNEKLF
>TRBV28|TRBJ1-1
ASSLGHPKTEAF
>TRBV12-3/TRBV12-4|TRBJ2-3
ASSRKPDTQY
>TRBV25-1|TRBJ1-2
ASSEFGQLGFYGYT
>TRBV28|TRBJ1-1
ASSLLQGQRNTEAF
>TRBV12-3/TRBV12-4|TRBJ2-5
ASSLRSLETQY
>TRBV5-1|TRBJ2-7
ASSLWAMPSYEQY
>TRBV2|TRBJ1-1
ASRQTANTEAF
>TRBV5-6|TRBJ2-1
ASSPGTSGGELNEQF
>TRBV5-6|TRBJ1-2
ASSYGTGGSGYT
>TRBV19|TRBJ1-2
ASSLTAYYGYT
>TRBV2|TRBJ2-7
ASILAGGTYEQY
>TRBV5-6|TRBJ1-2
ASSQGDRANYGYT
>TRBV7-2|TRBJ1-1
ASSFDRLNTEAF
>TRBV28|TRBJ2-1
ASSSTGLAGYNEQF
>TRBV5-1|TRBJ2-3
ASSPKLTSGGLDTQY
>TRBV7-9|TRBJ2-7
ASSSREEQY
>TRBV7-9|TRBJ2-2
ASQKPGQGITGELF
>TRBV7-8|TRBJ2-2
ASSLAPGGNTGELF
>TRBV18|TRBJ2-3
ASSPLAGGRTDTQY
>TRBV5-1|TRBJ2-7
ASSLAGRGGNYEQY
>TRBV6-5|TRBJ2-2
ASRRDRWNTGELF
>TRBV14|TRBJ2-1
ASSLLAGGYNEQF
>TRBV7-9|TRBJ2-1
ASSSRVGSGTYNEQF
>TRBV19|TRBJ2-7
ASRGDRGIYEQY
>TRBV19|TRBJ1-1
ASSIVRAGQNTEAF
>TRBV18|TRBJ1-2
ASSPEVGYGYT
>TRBV27|TRBJ2-7
ASSFSSGTSYEQY
>TRBV2|TRBJ2-6
ASSPGFAGANVLT
>TRBV10-3|TRBJ1-2
AISVGRGDYGYT
>TRBV28|TRBJ2-7
ASSFYELASHEQY
>TRBV7-9|TRBJ2-1
ASSFGNEQF
>TRBV3-1/TRBV3-2|TRBJ1-3
ASSHPTGGRNTIY
>TRBV19|TRBJ2-1
ASSTLGRGGDDEQF
>TRBV7-8|TRBJ2-2
ASSPPGGLGGTGELF
>TRBV5-1|TRBJ1-3
ASSLAGDFSGNTIY
>TRBV6-5|TRBJ2-1
ASSQRGSFGNEQF
>TRBV2|TRBJ2-1
ASSLRTGGGDEQF
>TRBV2|TRBJ1-6
ASSALTGGNNNSPLH
>TRBV30|TRBJ2-5
AWSVMTSGGRGRTQY